These 2 T cell receptor beta chains originate from one sample sequenced in a study of OX40 agonist ivuxolimab in advanced cancers. Sequencing was performed with immunoSEQ multiplex PCR; in TCRdb, only in-frame clones are kept and a portion is missing. The table records 21,000 or so clones, 87% of them present only once. The sequencing here drew on CD4+ or CD8+ T cells sorted from blood, taken in a trial of the OX40 agonist ivuxolimab. These TCRs come from an adult with an advanced solid tumor such as melanoma, head and neck, liver or kidney cancer.

J is TRBJ1-2 and V is TRBV28, with no clear D. Trimming took off 3 bases at V and 4 bases at J, with 12 bases between the two ends. Per germline, CDR1 MDHEN and CDR2 SYDVKM. This CDR3 is 14 amino acids long. In nucleotides, the CDR3 is TGTGCCAGCAGTTTGGAAGGGATGGTCTATGGCTACACCTTC. Amino acids: CASSLEGMVYGYTF.

The table lists this clone with a count of one. The rearrangement links TRBV11-1 to TRBJ2-2; D is unclear. The germline CDR1 and CDR2 sequences are SGHAT and FQDESV (reference sequence). Trimming took off 3 bases at V and 8 bases at J, with 7 bases between the two ends. CDR3 size: 12 residues. The CDR3, as DNA: TGTGCCAGCAGCTTTATGGCGGGGGAGCTGTTTTTT. Its translation is CASSFMAGELFF.